This entry concerns a single TCR beta chain. The antigen remains undetermined. This table comes from immunoSEQ multiplex PCR, and its TCRdb copy is limited to in-frame clones, with some not included. Of approximately 6,700 clones listed, 75% to 90% were seen once; the top ten hold roughly 40%. The CDR3 totals 18 residues. Germline V gene sequence: CDR1 SEHNR, CDR2 FQNEAQ (reference sequence). V was clipped by 0 bases and J by 0 bases, with 17 bases between them. The data belong to a study of PD-1 blockade in classical Hodgkin lymphoma. Study-level background: Patients were dosed intravenously with nivolumab at 3 mg/kg every 2 weeks. Overall study findings and caveats: Relapsed/refractory patients reportedly had lower baseline diversity than newly diagnosed patients. No one has yet defined what causes the repertoire differences, which may be disease activity or prior therapy.

Time point of the sample: cycle 4 day 1 (C4D1), after less than seven weeks of nivolumab. All patients relapsed after autologous stem cell transplantation, and brentuximab vedotin exposure varied. Responses achieved at best were complete response, partial response or progressive disease. This sequence was found in a human donor with classical Hodgkin lymphoma. This chain links TRBV7-9 with TRBJ2-5; D is perhaps TRBD1 (5 bases). The sample was peripheral blood mononuclear cells (PBMCs), taken before the fourth cycle of nivolumab. This CDR3 reads CASSLARYMQDNQETQYF. The DNA for the CDR3 is TGTGCCAGCAGCTTAGCTAGGTATATGCAGGACAACCAAGAGACCCAGTACTTC.